This TCR beta chain was retrieved from a study of early T cells in non-severe SARS-CoV-2 infection. General study points: CD4 and private specificities were missed by VDJdb matching, which favored anti-spike CD8 responses.

This clonotype was counted ten times or more. As yet, its antigen is unknown. The protocol attached unique molecular identifiers to individual cDNA molecules. MiXCR, applied by TCRdb to the 5' RACE reads, yields one record per CDR3 protein. The sample consists of around 67,000 distinct CDR3 sequences, roughly 12% of them appearing once. There are 14 residues in the CDR3. Germline V gives CDR1 GTSNPN, CDR2 SVGIG (reference sequence). V gave up 3 bases and J gave up 6 bases, with 14 bases separating them. The rearrangement uses TRBV30 and TRBJ2-2, with D possibly TRBD2 on 6 matching bases. Source material: whole blood. This receptor was taken from an adult who was a healthcare worker with PCR-confirmed SARS-CoV-2 infection or an uninfected control (not recorded which). CDR3 in DNA: TGTGCCTGGAGCCTACACCCGGGGGCCGGGGAGCTGTTTTTT. It codes for CAWSLHPGAGELFF.